The 30 T cell receptor beta chains listed next were all sequenced from one sample in a study of OX40 agonist ivuxolimab in advanced cancers. Some clones are missing from TCRdb's copy, which holds only in-frame ones; the method was immunoSEQ multiplex PCR. There are about 68,000 clones in the sample; about 79% occur only once, and about 1.7% lies in the top ten. This specimen consisted of CD4+ or CD8+ T cells sorted from blood, obtained in a trial of the OX40 agonist ivuxolimab. These receptors were collected from an adult with an advanced solid tumor such as melanoma, head and neck, liver or kidney cancer.

The rearrangement uses TRBV18 and TRBJ1-4; 9 bases line up with TRBD1. V trimming: 4 bases; J trimming: 4 bases; junction bases outside the gene matches: 13. There are 18 residues in the CDR3. CDR1 and CDR2 from the germline V gene are KGHSH and LQKENI. This chain's CDR3 is CASSLRDITGGSNEKLFF. CDR3 sequence (DNA): TGTGCCAGCTCACTCCGCGATATTACAGGGGGCAGTAATGAAAAACTGTTTTTT.

The V gene is TRBV15, the J gene TRBJ2-2, with TRBD1 as a possible D gene (6 bases). In germline, CDR1 is LNHNV, CDR2 YYDKDF (reference sequence). The CDR3 runs 15 residues. Trimming cost V 5 bases and J 0 bases, with 10 bases left between them. The CDR3 loop reads CATSPRQANTGELFF. CDR3 DNA sequence: TGTGCCACCAGCCCGAGACAGGCGAACACCGGGGAGCTGTTTTTT.

The chain is built from TRBV19 and TRBJ2-5; 10 positions match TRBD1. Germline lookup yields CDR1 LNHDA and CDR2 SQIVND (reference sequence). The CDR3 has 17 amino acids. V shed 6 bases and J 5 bases; nucleotides not matched to a gene: 15. CDR3 sequence: CASSKGRGQGSWETQYF. The CDR3 nucleotides read TGTGCCAGTAGCAAAGGCCGGGGACAGGGGTCTTGGGAGACCCAGTACTTC.

This clone was seen only a few times. The V call is TRBV18, the J call TRBJ2-7; the D is unclear. Germline assignment: CDR1 KGHSH and CDR2 LQKENI. The V end lost 2 bases, the J end lost 6 bases, and 14 bases lay between the germline ends. The CDR3 is 14 residues long. The CDR3 sequence is CASSPGIKGGEQYF. CDR3 in DNA: TGTGCCAGCTCACCAGGGATTAAGGGTGGCGAGCAGTACTTC.

The chain joins TRBV2 to TRBJ1-2; a possible D gene is TRBD1 (5 bases). The germline V gene has CDR1 SNHLY and CDR2 FYNNEI. V lost 6 bases, J lost 5 bases, and 25 bases lay in between. The CDR3 has 17 amino acids. The CDR3 nucleotides read TGTGCCAGCAGAAGAGGATTTTTGGGGCCAGAGAGTTATGGCTACACCTTC. Translating it yields CASRRGFLGPESYGYTF.

This chain uses TRBV7-2 with TRBJ2-2; D remains ambiguous. The V end was cut by 5 bases, the J end by 6 bases, with 13 bases between. CDR3 length: 14 residues. CDR1 and CDR2 (germline): SGHTA, FQGNSA. The CDR3 DNA reads as TGTGCCAGCAGCCGGCCCAAGGCGGCCGGGGAGCTGTTTTTT. This sequence encodes CASSRPKAAGELFF.

Points on this clone: The sample contains more than one DNA sequence encoding this CDR3. The chain joins TRBV9 to TRBJ1-2; D not resolved. Trimming left V 2 bases short and J 8 bases short, with 13 bases between. The CDR3 totals 13 residues. Germline lookup yields CDR1 SGDLS and CDR2 YYNGEE. In DNA form, the CDR3 reads TGTGCCAGCAGCGTGAGGTCTGGGGAGGGCTACACCTTC. This encodes CASSVRSGEGYTF.

The chain carries TRBV7-3 and TRBJ1-4; D gene unclear. Trimming pared 2 bases from V and 8 bases from J, leaving 6 bases between. Germline loops: CDR1 SGHTA, CDR2 FQGTGA. The CDR3 contains 12 residues. The CDR3, as DNA: TGTGCCAGCAGCTTAGATCAGGAAAAACTGTTTTTT. Translated, it gives CASSLDQEKLFF.

The rearrangement uses TRBV11-2 and TRBJ2-3, with no clear D. This CDR3 is built from 14 residues. Germline V gene data show CDR1 as SGHAT and CDR2 as FQNNGV. Trimming removed 1 base from V and 0 bases from J, with 5 bases in between. CDR3 sequence: CASSLVDSTDTQYF. Written as DNA, the CDR3 is TGTGCCAGCAGCTTAGTCGACAGCACAGATACGCAGTATTTT.

Comment on this clone: Within the sample, other DNA sequences also encode this same CDR3. The chain couples TRBV7-3 to TRBJ2-5, with D perhaps matching TRBD2 (6 bases). The CDR3 extends over 13 amino acids. Germline CDR1 and CDR2: SGHTA and FQGTGA. V was trimmed by 3 bases and J by 4 bases, leaving 9 bases between them. CDR3 sequence: CASSLSGGETQYF. CDR3 coding DNA: TGTGCCAGCAGCTTGTCCGGGGGAGAGACCCAGTACTTC. Full variable domain (outside the CDR3, taken from reference TRBV7-3 and TRBJ2-5): GAGVSQTPSNKVTEKGKYVELRCDPISGHTALYWYRQSLGQGPEFLIYFQGTGAADDSGLPNDRFFAVRPEGSVSTLKIQRTERGDSAVYLCASSLSGGETQYFGPGTRLLVL.

This sequence joins TRBV10-3 and TRBJ2-7; 9 nucleotides match TRBD1. Germline assignment: CDR1 ENHRY and CDR2 SYGVKD. CDR3 length: 13 amino acids. With V trimmed by 6 bases and J by 0 bases, 0 bases remained unmatched. The CDR3 DNA sequence: TGTGCCATCAGGACAGGGGGCTCCTACGAGCAGTACTTC. This translates into CAIRTGGSYEQYF.

This chain links TRBV27 with TRBJ2-3, with no clear D. The germline CDR1 and CDR2 sequences are MNHEY and SMNVEV (reference sequence). V lost 3 bases and J 4 bases, leaving 5 bases between the germline ends. The length of the CDR3 is 12 residues. The DNA for the CDR3 is TGTGCCAGCAGTTTCGCGGCAGATACGCAGTATTTT. Protein product: CASSFAADTQYF.

The chain uses TRBV19 and TRBJ2-7, with D possibly TRBD1 on 6 matching bases. This CDR3 spans 13 amino acids. Per the germline V gene, CDR1 is LNHDA and CDR2 is SQIVND (reference sequence). V was cut by 5 bases and J by 3 bases, with 11 bases left in between. The CDR3 region is CASSPDRDYEQYF. DNA for the CDR3: TGTGCCAGTAGTCCGGACAGAGACTACGAGCAGTACTTC.

This chain connects TRBV19 to TRBJ2-3; D may correspond to TRBD1 or TRBD2 (5 bases each). This CDR3 has 17 amino acids. Germline V CDR1 and CDR2: LNHDA, SQIVND (reference sequence). The ends were cut back, 11 bases at V and 4 bases at J, with 28 bases in the middle. The CDR3 reads CASSLQVGDVGSDTQYF. The CDR3 DNA follows: TGTGCCTCATCCCTCCAAGTGGGGGATGTGGGGTCAGATACGCAGTATTTT.

The chain has TRBV19 and TRBJ1-2, with D possibly matching TRBD1 (5 bases). V lost 7 bases and J lost 6, with 15 bases in between. Germline V gene lookup returns CDR1 LNHDA and CDR2 SQIVND (reference sequence). The length of the CDR3 is 13 residues. The CDR3, as DNA: TGTGCCAGTACCTACCTGGGGGAGAATGGCTACACCTTC. As protein: CASTYLGENGYTF.

This rearrangement joins TRBV29-1 to TRBJ1-4; a possible D gene is TRBD1 (5 bases). Germline V lookup: CDR1 SQVTM, CDR2 ANQGSEA. This CDR3 is 13 amino acids long. Trimming cost V 6 bases and J 2 bases, with 10 bases left between them. CDR3 sequence reads: CSVRGATNEKLFF. For the CDR3, the DNA is TGCAGCGTACGCGGGGCGACTAATGAAAAACTGTTTTTT. The full variable domain, with the rest looked up from reference TRBV29-1 and TRBJ1-4, is SAVISQKPSRDICQRGTSLTIQCQVDSQVTMMFWYRQQPGQSLTLIATANQGSEATYESGFVIDKFPISRPNLTFSTLTVSNMSPEDSSIYLCSVRGATNEKLFFGSGTQLSVL.

This chain joins TRBV5-5 and TRBJ2-6; D is ambiguous. The CDR3 sequence is 15 residues long. V was clipped by 5 bases and J by 0 bases, with 9 bases between them. Germline-derived CDR1 and CDR2 are SGHKS and YYEKEE (reference sequence). The chain's CDR3 is CASSIHDSGANVLTF. Written as DNA, the CDR3 is TGTGCCAGCAGTATACACGACTCTGGGGCCAACGTCCTGACTTTC.

This rearrangement joins TRBV6-5 to TRBJ1-2, with D tentatively TRBD1 (5 bases). The CDR3 totals 15 residues. Trimming cost V 0 bases and J 3 bases, with 11 bases left between them. Germline V gene sequence: CDR1 MNHEY, CDR2 SVGAGI. The CDR3 loop reads CASSYSYRLDYGYTF. The CDR3 DNA reads as TGTGCCAGCAGTTACTCATACAGGTTGGACTATGGCTACACCTTC.

This chain joins TRBV10-3 and TRBJ2-3; a weak D match, TRBD2 (6 bases). The CDR3 length is 15 residues. Trimming stripped 0 bases from V and 2 bases from J, with 9 bases between. Germline V gene sequence: CDR1 ENHRY, CDR2 SYGVKD. CDR3 DNA sequence: TGTGCCATCAGTGAGTCGAGCGGGTTCACAGATACGCAGTATTTT. Residues: CAISESSGFTDTQYF.

The rearrangement links TRBV28 to TRBJ2-5, with D perhaps assigned TRBD1 or TRBD2 (7 bases each). The CDR3 consists of 17 residues. V was clipped by 5 bases and J by 2 bases, with 21 bases between them. Germline V gene sequence: CDR1 MDHEN, CDR2 SYDVKM. The CDR3 coding sequence is TGTGCCAGCAGTCCTGCTGGGAGGGGGCATGAACAAGAGACCCAGTACTTC. Translating it yields CASSPAGRGHEQETQYF.

The count of this clone is one. The chain recombines TRBV11-2 with TRBJ2-3, with D hard to call. The CDR3 runs to 14 residues. Trimming stripped 1 base from V and 8 bases from J, with 13 bases between. CDR1 is SGHAT and CDR2 is FQNNGV in the germline V gene. The chain's CDR3 is CASSLGQVLGTQYF. The CDR3 region has the DNA TGTGCCAGCAGCTTAGGCCAGGTTTTGGGTACGCAGTATTTT.

The J gene is TRBJ1-3, the V gene TRBV28; possibly TRBD1 for D (5 bases). Germline assignment: CDR1 MDHEN and CDR2 SYDVKM. V was pared by 3 bases and J by 9 bases, with 12 bases between. The CDR3 contains 13 residues. The CDR3 spells CASSFPAGATIYF. DNA of the CDR3: TGTGCCAGCAGTTTTCCCGCCGGGGCCACCATATATTTT.

The chain combines TRBV5-1 with TRBJ2-7, with D hard to call. Germline V gene sequence: CDR1 SGHRS, CDR2 YFSETQ. The V end lost 0 bases, the J end lost 3 bases, and 10 bases lay between the germline ends. The CDR3 is made up of 14 amino acids. CDR3 nucleotide sequence: TGCGCCAGCAGCTTGGTTTCACAGAGCTACGAGCAGTACTTC. Residues: CASSLVSQSYEQYF.

The chain recombines TRBV6-5 with TRBJ1-2; D unclear. V was shortened by 5 bases and J by 8 bases, with 6 bases between the two germline ends. The V gene's germline CDR1 is MNHEY and CDR2 SVGAGI. There are 10 residues in the CDR3. DNA for the CDR3: TGTGCCAGCAGTGTTATAGGCTACACCTTC. Protein product: CASSVIGYTF.

This chain uses TRBV7-2 with TRBJ2-2; no clear D gene. The V and J ends lost 7 bases and 0 bases respectively, with 12 bases between them. CDR1 and CDR2 (germline): SGHTA, FQGNSA. This CDR3 has 15 residues. CDR3 DNA: TGTGCCAGCACCCCGGAGAGCGCGAACACCGGGGAGCTGTTTTTT. This translates into CASTPESANTGELFF.

The chain combines TRBV27 with TRBJ2-1, with a possible D match to TRBD2 (5 bases). CDR1 and CDR2 from the germline V gene are MNHEY and SMNVEV (reference sequence). The ends were cut back, 2 bases at V and 3 bases at J, with 20 bases in the middle. The CDR3 has 18 amino acids. In DNA, the CDR3 is TGTGCCAGCAGTTTACTACTAGTGGGAAAGACTTTCTACAATGAGCAGTTCTTC. This gives the protein CASSLLLVGKTFYNEQFF.

V and J are TRBV18 and TRBJ2-1, with TRBD1 identical over 8 bases. The CDR3 is 15 residues long. With 2 bases clipped from V and 4 bases from J, the junction kept 4 bases outside the gene matches. In germline, CDR1 is KGHSH, CDR2 LQKENI. CDR3 region: CASSPDRGGYNEQFF. The CDR3, as DNA: TGTGCCAGCTCACCAGACAGGGGAGGATACAATGAGCAGTTCTTC.

This clone appeared a single time. V is TRBV10-3 and J is TRBJ2-5, with D tentatively TRBD1 (6 bases). Trimming took off 11 bases at V and 3 bases at J, with 16 bases between the two ends. Looked up from germline, CDR1 is ENHRY and CDR2 is SYGVKD. This CDR3 is 13 amino acids long. The DNA for the CDR3 is TGTGCCTATAAAAAGGCAGGGGAAGAGACCCAGTACTTC. Translation: CAYKKAGEETQYF.

This chain uses TRBV7-6 with TRBJ2-7; 9 bases are a match to TRBD1. Germline CDR1 and CDR2: SGHVS and FNYEAQ. J gave up 3 bases and V 3 bases, and 6 bases lay outside the gene matches. The CDR3 length is 15 residues. The CDR3 DNA reads as TGTGCCAGCAGCTTCACGGACAGGGGAGGCTACGAGCAGTACTTC. Translated: CASSFTDRGGYEQYF. The complete variable domain, with remaining parts taken from reference TRBV7-6 and TRBJ2-7, reads GAGVSQSPRYKVTKRGQDVALRCDPISGHVSLYWYRQALGQGPEFLTYFNYEAQQDKSGLPNDRFSAERPEGSISTLTIQRTEQRDSAMYRCASSFTDRGGYEQYFGPGTRLTVT.

This clone came up once. CDR3 loop: CASRSSGGGPPEQFF. For the CDR3, the DNA is TGTGCCAGCAGATCCTCAGGCGGCGGGCCTCCTGAGCAGTTCTTC. This chain connects TRBV7-2 to TRBJ2-1; TRBD2 might be the D (5 bases). V was pared by 6 bases and J by 9 bases, with 21 bases between. The germline V gene encodes CDR1 SGHTA and CDR2 FQGNSA. The CDR3 runs 15 residues.